A selection of T cell receptor beta chains follows, all from one sample in a study of blood T cell repertoires in COVID-19. Assay used: immunoSEQ multiplex PCR; TCRdb lists only in-frame clones, some missing. The table includes around 250,000 clones, approximately 82% detected once. The material sequenced was peripheral blood. The origin of the receptors is an elderly man with acute or convalescent COVID-19. The CDR3 runs from the conserved cysteine through the conserved F or W. D genes are given only for firm matches. Rows give clone size only sometimes, using once, few, many, or a class for an expanded clone.

>.|TRBD1|TRBV5-6|TRBJ1-3
CASSFGTGGHTIYF
TGTGCCAGCAGCTTCGGGACAGGGGGACACACCATATATTTT
>.|.|TRBV6-5|TRBJ1-2
CASSYGRNYGYTF
TGTGCCAGCAGTTACGGCAGAAACTATGGCTACACCTTC
>.|.|TRBV6-6|TRBJ2-1
CASSHEIYNEQFF
TGTGCCAGCAGCCACGAGATTTACAATGAGCAGTTCTTC
>.|.|TRBV11-2|TRBJ2-5
CASSLEGGVVQTQYF
TGTGCCAGCAGCTTAGAGGGCGGGGTTGTACAGACCCAGTACTTC
>.|.|TRBV28|TRBJ2-1
CASSLGLEQFF
TGTGCCAGCAGTTTGGGACTTGAGCAGTTCTTC
>.|.|TRBV18|TRBJ1-1
CASSPALIRGPEAFF
TGTGCCAGCTCACCAGCATTAATCAGGGGCCCTGAAGCTTTCTTT
>.|TRBD2|TRBV24-1|TRBJ2-3
CATSAGSGSTDTQYF
TGTGCCACCAGTGCAGGTAGCGGGAGCACAGATACGCAGTATTTT
>.|TRBD2|TRBV19|TRBJ2-3
CASSMREGTGRAQYF
TGTGCCAGTAGTATGAGGGAGGGCACTGGGAGGGCGCAGTATTTT
>.|TRBD1|TRBV11-2|TRBJ2-1
CASSFQNRGDEQFF
TGTGCCAGCAGCTTTCAGAACAGGGGGGATGAGCAGTTCTTC
>.|.|TRBV5-1|TRBJ2-6
CASSLVVSGANVLTF
TGCGCCAGCAGCTTGGTCGTCTCTGGGGCCAACGTCCTGACTTTC
>.|TRBD2|TRBV14|TRBJ2-1
CASSQEGGRANEQFF
TGTGCCAGCAGCCAAGAGGGCGGGAGGGCCAATGAGCAGTTCTTC
>once|.|TRBV12-3/TRBV12-4|TRBJ1-5
CASSFMLDQPQHF
TGTGCCAGCAGTTTTATGTTAGATCAGCCCCAGCATTTT
>.|.|TRBV6-4|TRBJ1-1
CASRAEGGFTEAFF
TGTGCCAGCAGGGCCGAGGGGGGGTTCACTGAAGCTTTCTTT
>.|.|TRBV7-2|TRBJ2-1
CASRPGGYNEQFF
TGTGCCAGCAGACCCGGCGGATACAATGAGCAGTTCTTC
>.|.|TRBV19|TRBJ2-1
CASSLRGYQRNNEQFF
TGTGCCAGTAGCCTAAGAGGGTATCAGAGAAACAATGAGCAGTTCTTC
>.|TRBD1|TRBV11-2|TRBJ2-1
CASSRDRDNEQFF
TGTGCCAGCAGCCGGGACAGGGACAATGAGCAGTTCTTC
>.|TRBD2|TRBV4-1|TRBJ2-7
CASSRGLAGGHSYEQYF
TGCGCCAGCAGCCGAGGACTAGCGGGGGGGCACTCCTACGAGCAGTACTTC
>.|TRBD1|TRBV6-2/TRBV6-3|TRBJ2-2
CASSYQGARTGELFF
TGTGCCAGCAGTTACCAGGGGGCGAGAACCGGGGAGCTGTTTTTT
>few|TRBD2|TRBV6-2/TRBV6-3|TRBJ2-2
CASSSPGLAGENTGELFF
TGTGCCAGCAGTTCACCGGGACTAGCGGGGGAGAACACCGGGGAGCTGTTTTTT
>.|TRBD1|TRBV6-5|TRBJ1-5
CASSSGQVIIQPQHF
TGTGCCAGCAGCTCCGGACAGGTTATTATTCAGCCCCAGCATTTT
>.|TRBD1|TRBV28|TRBJ2-7
CASGTGGSYEQYF
TGTGCCAGCGGGACAGGGGGCTCCTACGAGCAGTACTTC
>.|.|TRBV14|TRBJ2-1
CASSQYPGLASYNEQFF
TGTGCCAGCAGCCAATACCCGGGACTTGCCTCCTACAATGAGCAGTTCTTC
>.|TRBD2|TRBV5-1|TRBJ2-1
CASRPSTSGSYNEQFF
TGCGCCAGCAGACCCAGCACTAGCGGGTCCTACAATGAGCAGTTCTTC
>.|TRBD2|TRBV30|TRBJ2-3
CAWSVLSGGTNTQYF
TGTGCCTGGAGTGTACTGAGCGGGGGGACAAATACGCAGTATTTT
>.|.|TRBV5-1|TRBJ1-2
CASSAGNNIYGYTF
TGCGCCAGCAGCGCGGGAAACAATATCTATGGCTACACCTTC
>once|TRBD1|TRBV3-1/TRBV3-2|TRBJ2-2
CASSPRQGEGELFF
TGTGCCAGCAGCCCGAGACAGGGTGAAGGGGAGCTGTTTTTT
>few|.|TRBV3-1/TRBV3-2|TRBJ2-2
CASSPPGFRAGELFF
TGTGCCAGCAGTCCTCCAGGGTTCAGGGCCGGGGAGCTGTTTTTT
>few|TRBD1|TRBV27|TRBJ1-5
CASSPDRANQPQHF
TGTGCCAGCAGTCCCGACAGGGCCAATCAGCCCCAGCATTTT
>.|TRBD2|TRBV3-1/TRBV3-2|TRBJ2-5
CASSSRTSGGGTQYF
TGTGCCAGCAGCTCGAGGACTAGCGGGGGCGGGACCCAGTACTTC
>.|TRBD2|TRBV7-6|TRBJ2-1
CASSRGGKVTYNEQFF
TGTGCCAGCAGCCGGGGGGGGAAGGTCACCTACAATGAGCAGTTCTTC
>.|.|TRBV4-2|TRBJ1-3
CASSQDLGVSGNTIYF
TGTGCCAGCAGCCAAGATCTAGGGGTCTCTGGAAACACCATATATTTT